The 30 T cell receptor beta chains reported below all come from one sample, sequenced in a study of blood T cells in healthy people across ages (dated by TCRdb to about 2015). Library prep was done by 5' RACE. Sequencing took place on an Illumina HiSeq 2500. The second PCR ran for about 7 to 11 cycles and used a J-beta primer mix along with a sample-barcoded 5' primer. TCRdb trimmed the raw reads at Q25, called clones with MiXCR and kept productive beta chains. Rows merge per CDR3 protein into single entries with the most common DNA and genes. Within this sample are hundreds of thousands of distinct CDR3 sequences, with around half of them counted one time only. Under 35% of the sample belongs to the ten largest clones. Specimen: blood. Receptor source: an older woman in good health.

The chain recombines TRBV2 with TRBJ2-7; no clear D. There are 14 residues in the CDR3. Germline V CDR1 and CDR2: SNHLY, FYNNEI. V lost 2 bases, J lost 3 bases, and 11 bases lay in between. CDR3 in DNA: TGTGCCAGCAGTGAATTCCCCGTTAGCTACGAGCAGTACTTC. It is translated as CASSEFPVSYEQYF.

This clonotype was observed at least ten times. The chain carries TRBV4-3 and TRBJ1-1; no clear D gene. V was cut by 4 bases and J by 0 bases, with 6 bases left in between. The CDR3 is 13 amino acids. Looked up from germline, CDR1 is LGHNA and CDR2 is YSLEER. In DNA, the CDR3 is TGCGCCAGCAGCCGAGTTATGAACACTGAAGCTTTCTTT. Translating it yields CASSRVMNTEAFF.

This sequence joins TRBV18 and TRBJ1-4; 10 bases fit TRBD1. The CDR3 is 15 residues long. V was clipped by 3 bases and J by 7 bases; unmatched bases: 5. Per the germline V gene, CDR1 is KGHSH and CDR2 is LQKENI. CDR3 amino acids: CASSPGQGIVEKLFF. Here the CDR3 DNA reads TGTGCCAGCTCACCGGGACAGGGGATAGTTGAAAAACTGTTTTTT.

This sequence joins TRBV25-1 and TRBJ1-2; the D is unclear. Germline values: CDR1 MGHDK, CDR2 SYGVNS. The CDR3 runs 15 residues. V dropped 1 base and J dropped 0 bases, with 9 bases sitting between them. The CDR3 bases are TGTGCCAGCAGTGAATCCGGCGGAGCTAACTATGGCTACACCTTC. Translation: CASSESGGANYGYTF.

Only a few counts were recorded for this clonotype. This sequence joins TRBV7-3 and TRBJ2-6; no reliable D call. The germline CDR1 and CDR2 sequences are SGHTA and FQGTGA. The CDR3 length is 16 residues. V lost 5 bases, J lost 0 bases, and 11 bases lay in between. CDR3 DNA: TGTGCCAGCAGCCCGCCGGCAACCTCTGGGGCCAACGTCCTGACTTTC. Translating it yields CASSPPATSGANVLTF.

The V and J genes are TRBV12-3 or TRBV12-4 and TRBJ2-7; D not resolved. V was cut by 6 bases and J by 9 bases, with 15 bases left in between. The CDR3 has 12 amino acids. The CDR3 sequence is CASSPDWSVQYF. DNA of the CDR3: TGTGCCAGCAGCCCTGATTGGTCCGTGCAGTACTTC.

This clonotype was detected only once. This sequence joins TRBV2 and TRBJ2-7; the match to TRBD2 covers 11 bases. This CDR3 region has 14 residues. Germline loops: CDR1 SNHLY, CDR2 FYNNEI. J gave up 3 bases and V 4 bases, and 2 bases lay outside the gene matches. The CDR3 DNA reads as TGTGCCAGCAGTGGACTAGCGGGATACTACGAGCAGTACTTC. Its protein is CASSGLAGYYEQYF. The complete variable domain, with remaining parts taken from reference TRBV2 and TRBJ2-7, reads EPEVTQTPSHQVTQMGQEVILRCVPISNHLYFYWYRQILGQKVEFLVSFYNNEISEKSEIFDDQFSVERPDGSNFTLKIRSTKLEDSAMYFCASSGLAGYYEQYFGPGTRLTVT.

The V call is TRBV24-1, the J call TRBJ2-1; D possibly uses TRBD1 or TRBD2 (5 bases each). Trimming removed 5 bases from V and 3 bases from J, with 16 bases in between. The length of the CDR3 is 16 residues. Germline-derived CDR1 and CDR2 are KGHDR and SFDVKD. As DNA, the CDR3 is TGTGCCACCAGTGGGACTCGGGCAGGGTTCTACAATGAGCAGTTCTTC. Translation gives CATSGTRAGFYNEQFF.

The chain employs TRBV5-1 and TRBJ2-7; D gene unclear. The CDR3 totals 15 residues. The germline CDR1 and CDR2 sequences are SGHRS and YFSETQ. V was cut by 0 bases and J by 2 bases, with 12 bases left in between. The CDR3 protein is CASSLETHSAYEQYF. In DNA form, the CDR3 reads TGCGCCAGCAGCTTGGAAACCCACAGCGCCTACGAGCAGTACTTC.

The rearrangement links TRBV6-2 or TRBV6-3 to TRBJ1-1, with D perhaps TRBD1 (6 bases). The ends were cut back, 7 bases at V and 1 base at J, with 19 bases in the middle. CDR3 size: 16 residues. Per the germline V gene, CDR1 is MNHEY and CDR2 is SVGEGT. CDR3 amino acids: CASTPRRDTKNTEAFF. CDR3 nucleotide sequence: TGTGCCAGCACCCCTCGGCGGGACACCAAGAACACTGAAGCTTTCTTT.

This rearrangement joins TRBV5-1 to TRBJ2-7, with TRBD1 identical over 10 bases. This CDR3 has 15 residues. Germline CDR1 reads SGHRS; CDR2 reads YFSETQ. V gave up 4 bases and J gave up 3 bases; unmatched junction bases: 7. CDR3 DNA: TGCGCCAGCAGCGCCGGACAGGGGGGGTACTACGAGCAGTACTTC. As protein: CASSAGQGGYYEQYF.

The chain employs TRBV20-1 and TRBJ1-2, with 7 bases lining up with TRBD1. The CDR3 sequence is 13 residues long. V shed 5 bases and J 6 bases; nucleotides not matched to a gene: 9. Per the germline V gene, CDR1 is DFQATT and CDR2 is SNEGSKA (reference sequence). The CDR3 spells CSAAPGTEDGYTF. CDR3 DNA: TGCAGTGCTGCCCCCGGGACAGAGGATGGCTACACCTTC.

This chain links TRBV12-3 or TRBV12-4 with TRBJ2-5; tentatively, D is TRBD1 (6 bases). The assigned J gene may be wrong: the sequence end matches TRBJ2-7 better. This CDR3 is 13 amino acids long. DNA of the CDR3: TGTGCCAGCAGGGTGGGACATGCCTACGAGCAGTACTTC. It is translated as CASRVGHAYEQYF.

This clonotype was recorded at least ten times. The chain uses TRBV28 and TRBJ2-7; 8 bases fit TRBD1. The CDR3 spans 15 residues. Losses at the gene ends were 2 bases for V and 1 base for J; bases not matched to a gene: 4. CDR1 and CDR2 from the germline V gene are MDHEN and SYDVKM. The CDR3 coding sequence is TGTGCCAGCAGTTTACTAGGACAGGGTTCCTACGAGCAGTACTTC. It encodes CASSLLGQGSYEQYF.

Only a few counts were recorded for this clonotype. CDR3 protein: CASGAARGYTF. In nucleotides, the CDR3 is TGTGCCAGCGGCGCGGCCCGGGGCTACACCTTC. The chain couples TRBV28 to TRBJ1-2; no firm D call. The CDR3 spans 11 residues. Trimming removed 8 bases from V and 8 bases from J, with 12 bases in between. Germline CDR1 reads MDHEN; CDR2 reads SYDVKM.

The CDR3 sequence is CSVRQGRNTEAFF. CDR3 bases: TGCAGCGTTCGACAGGGTAGGAACACTGAAGCTTTCTTT. The chain uses TRBV29-1 and TRBJ1-1; 7 bases are shared with TRBD1. CDR3 length equals 13 residues. Trimming took 5 bases from V and 1 from J; bases not matched to a gene: 4. Germline V lookup: CDR1 SQVTM, CDR2 ANQGSEA.

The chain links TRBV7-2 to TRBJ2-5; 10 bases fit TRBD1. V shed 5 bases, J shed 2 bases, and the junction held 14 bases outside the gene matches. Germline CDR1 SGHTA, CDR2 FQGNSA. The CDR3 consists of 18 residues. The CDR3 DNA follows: TGTGCCAGCAGCGCGCCCCGACAGGGGGCGAATTGGCAAGAGACCCAGTACTTC. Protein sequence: CASSAPRQGANWQETQYF.

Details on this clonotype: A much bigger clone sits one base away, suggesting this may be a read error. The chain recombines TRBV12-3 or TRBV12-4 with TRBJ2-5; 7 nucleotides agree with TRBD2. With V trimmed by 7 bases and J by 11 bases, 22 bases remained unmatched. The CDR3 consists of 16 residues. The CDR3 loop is CASKPTRRGERGEQYF. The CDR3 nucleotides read TGTGCCAGCAAACCAACCCGTCGGGGGGAGCGGGGTGAGCAGTACTTC.

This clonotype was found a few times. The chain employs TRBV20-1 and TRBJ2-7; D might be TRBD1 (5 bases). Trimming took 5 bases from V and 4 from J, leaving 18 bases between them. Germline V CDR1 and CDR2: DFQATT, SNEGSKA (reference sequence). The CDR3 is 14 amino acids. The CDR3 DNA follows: TGCAGTGCTCCCGAAGCCAACAGGCCTTACGAGCAGTACTTC. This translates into CSAPEANRPYEQYF.

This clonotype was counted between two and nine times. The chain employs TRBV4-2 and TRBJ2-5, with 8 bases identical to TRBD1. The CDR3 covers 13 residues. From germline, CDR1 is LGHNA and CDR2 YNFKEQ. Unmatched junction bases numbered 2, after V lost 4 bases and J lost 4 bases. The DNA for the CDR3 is TGTGCCAGCAGCCCGGACAGGGCAGAGACCCAGTACTTC. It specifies CASSPDRAETQYF.

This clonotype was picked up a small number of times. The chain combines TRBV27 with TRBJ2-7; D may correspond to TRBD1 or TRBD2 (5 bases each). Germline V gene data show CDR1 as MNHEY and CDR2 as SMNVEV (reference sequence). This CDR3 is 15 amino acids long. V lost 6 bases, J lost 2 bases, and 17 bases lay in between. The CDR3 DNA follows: TGTGCCAGCAGAAGATCAGGGAGACAGACCTACGAGCAGTACTTC. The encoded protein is CASRRSGRQTYEQYF.

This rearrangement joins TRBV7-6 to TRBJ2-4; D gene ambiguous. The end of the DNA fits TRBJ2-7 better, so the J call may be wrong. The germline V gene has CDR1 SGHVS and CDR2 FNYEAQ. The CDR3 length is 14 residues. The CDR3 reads CASSLWESSYEQYF. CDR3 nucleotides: TGTGCCAGCAGCTTATGGGAAAGCTCCTACGAGCAGTACTTC.

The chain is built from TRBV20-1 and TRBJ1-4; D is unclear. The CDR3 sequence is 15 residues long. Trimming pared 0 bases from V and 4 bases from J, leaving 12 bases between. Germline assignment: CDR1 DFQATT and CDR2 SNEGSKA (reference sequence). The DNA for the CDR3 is TGCAGTGCTAGAGATGGCTCCCTCAGTAATGAAAAACTGTTTTTT. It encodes CSARDGSLSNEKLFF.

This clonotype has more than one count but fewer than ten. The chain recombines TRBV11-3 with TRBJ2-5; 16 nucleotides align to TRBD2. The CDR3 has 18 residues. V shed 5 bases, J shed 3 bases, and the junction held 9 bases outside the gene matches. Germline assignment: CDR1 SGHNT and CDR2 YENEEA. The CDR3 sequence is CASSLGTSGRASKETQYF. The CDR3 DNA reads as TGTGCCAGCAGCCTTGGGACTAGCGGGAGGGCGAGCAAAGAGACCCAGTACTTC.

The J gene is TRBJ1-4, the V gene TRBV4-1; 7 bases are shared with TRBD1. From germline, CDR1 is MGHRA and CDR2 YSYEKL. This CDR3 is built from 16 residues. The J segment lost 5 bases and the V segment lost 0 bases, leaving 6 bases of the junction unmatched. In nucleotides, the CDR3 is TGCGCCAGCAGCCAAGAATTAAGGGGGCTAAATGAAAAACTGTTTTTT. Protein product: CASSQELRGLNEKLFF.

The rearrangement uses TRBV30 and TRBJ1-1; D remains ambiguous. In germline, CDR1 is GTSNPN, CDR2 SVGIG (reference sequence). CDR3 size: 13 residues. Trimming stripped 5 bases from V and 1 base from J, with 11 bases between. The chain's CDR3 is CAWGHLTNTEAFF. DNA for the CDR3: TGTGCCTGGGGTCACCTGACGAACACTGAAGCTTTCTTT. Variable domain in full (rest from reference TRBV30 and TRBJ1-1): SQTIHQWPATLVQPVGSPLSLECTVEGTSNPNLYWYRQAAGRGLQLLFYSVGIGQISSEVPQNLSASRPQDRQFILSSKKLLLSDSGFYLCAWGHLTNTEAFFGQGTRLTVV.

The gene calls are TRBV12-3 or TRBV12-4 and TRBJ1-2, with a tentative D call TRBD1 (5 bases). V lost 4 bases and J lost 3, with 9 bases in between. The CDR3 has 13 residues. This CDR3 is CASSSRAHYGYTF. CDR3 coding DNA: TGTGCCAGCAGTTCCAGGGCGCACTATGGCTACACCTTC.

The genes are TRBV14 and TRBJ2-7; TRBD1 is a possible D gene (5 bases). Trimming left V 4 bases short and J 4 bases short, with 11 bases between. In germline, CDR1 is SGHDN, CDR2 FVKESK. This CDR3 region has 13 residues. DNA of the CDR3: TGTGCCAGCAGCCTGGACCACAGGTACGAGCAGTACTTC. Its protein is CASSLDHRYEQYF. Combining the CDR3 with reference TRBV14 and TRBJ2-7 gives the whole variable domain EAGVTQFPSHSVIEKGQTVTLRCDPISGHDNLYWYRRVMGKEIKFLLHFVKESKQDESGMPNNRFLAERTGGTYSTLKVQPAELEDSGVYFCASSLDHRYEQYFGPGTRLTVT.

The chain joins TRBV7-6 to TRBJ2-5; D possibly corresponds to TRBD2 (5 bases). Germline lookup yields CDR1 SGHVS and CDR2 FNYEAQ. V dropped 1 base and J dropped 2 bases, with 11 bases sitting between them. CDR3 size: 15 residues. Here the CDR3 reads CASSLDWGAQETQYF. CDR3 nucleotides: TGTGCCAGCAGCTTAGATTGGGGAGCACAAGAGACCCAGTACTTC. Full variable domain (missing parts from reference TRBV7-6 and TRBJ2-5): GAGVSQSPRYKVTKRGQDVALRCDPISGHVSLYWYRQALGQGPEFLTYFNYEAQQDKSGLPNDRFSAERPEGSISTLTIQRTEQRDSAMYRCASSLDWGAQETQYFGPGTRLLVL.

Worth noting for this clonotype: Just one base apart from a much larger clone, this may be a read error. CDR3 coding DNA: TGCGCCAGCAGCGTGACGATTCCCTCCTACGAGCAGTACTTC. This gives the protein CASSVTIPSYEQYF. The chain links TRBV5-1 to TRBJ2-7; D unresolved. There are 14 residues in the CDR3. CDR1 and CDR2 (germline): SGHRS, YFSETQ. V was cut by 4 bases and J by 0 bases, with 11 bases left in between.